Sequencing of this TCR beta chain was carried out in a study of T cells in Graves' hyperthyroidism and ophthalmopathy (dated 2019 in TCRdb). Broadly, across the study: Peripheral blood was sampled at the time of initial diagnosis, prior to any treatment. To identify TCR V-J signatures that set the groups apart, the researchers used a discovery cohort of 100 patients, made up of approximately 43 with Graves' ophthalmopathy and 57 with stable Graves' hyperthyroidism. Whether ophthalmopathy could be predicted prospectively was tested in an independent validation cohort made up of roughly 19 hyperthyroidism patients plus 17 patients who later progressed to ophthalmopathy. The 95 to 100 discovery patients were randomly divided into training and test sets at a 7:3 ratio. Thyroid tissue and blood T-cell repertoires from six Graves' hyperthyroidism patients were also compared in the study. After sampling, hyperthyroidism patients received methimazole starting at 30 mg daily, and ophthalmopathy patients received high-dose intravenous methylprednisolone. The paper reports TCR Vbeta CDR3 sequencing of roughly 140 peripheral blood samples: approximately 41 ophthalmopathy, fewer than 85 hyperthyroidism and 17 progressor patients. On the study overall, not on this receptor specifically: A 13 V-J signature model separated ophthalmopathy from stable hyperthyroidism, with 87.88% sensitivity and roughly 81% specificity in cross-validation and 80%/75% in testing. Blood samples also contained most of the expanded thyroid clonotypes (frequency above 0.001), which suggests that blood repertoires may reflect thyroid immune responses. In validation, progression to ophthalmopathy was predicted by the model with around 70% sensitivity and 72.22% specificity, a median of about 6.4 months before onset. Sample size was not statistically predetermined, and blinding of investigators to group allocation was not performed.

Amplification of TCR beta CDR3 regions was carried out from RNA transcripts. The first round of RT-PCR for the TCR CDR3 was performed with the HTBI primer set and the Qiagen OneStep RT-PCR kit. Libraries were constructed in a second round of multiplex PCR, after which size selection and purification were performed. Paired-end sequencing of the libraries was performed with 100 bp reads on an Illumina HiSeq2000. In the source study's methods: Raw data were processed with SOAPnuke, discarding reads with adapters, uncalled bases, mean Phred below 15, or no exact constant-primer or identifier match. COPE v1.2.5 was used to merge the high-quality paired reads, and each unique nucleotide sequence was defined as a clonotype. Clonotypes were aligned to IMGT TRBV, TRBD and TRBJ reference segments using MiTCR v1.1. Only V-J combinations with frequency above 0.0001, covering about 99% of repertoires, were analysed. The TCS score was defined as F50 (clonal expansion) divided by E x V (chaos), with BLOSUM62-based TCRdist calculated between CDR3 peptides within each V-J. Welch's t-statistics and random forest reduced 500 to 650 V-J features to about 13, which were used in a naive Bayes classifier (R e1071). The raw public reads went through TCRdb reprocessing: fastp at Q25, MiXCR clone calling, in-frame beta chains kept. Duplicate CDR3 protein sequences are folded into a single record with the most common DNA and genes. For this entry, the V and J calls and clone size follow TCRdb and not the study's own pipeline. Here the sample has under 350,000 distinct CDR3 sequences; around a sixth occur a single time. Under 55% of the sample lies in the top ten.

Graves' hyperthyroidism was defined as stable when no progression to ophthalmopathy occurred over 18 months of follow-up. Hyperthyroidism patients were aged 18 to 65 years and newly diagnosed, with disease duration of less than 2 months. Exclusion was applied to patients with uncontrolled infections, other autoimmune diseases, pregnancy or lactation. Clinical symptoms, serum thyroxine and TRAb, thyroid ultrasound, and orbital computed tomography formed the basis for the diagnoses. PBMCs were separated from 8 to 10 ml of fresh peripheral blood using Ficoll-Paque density gradient centrifugation. Total RNA was extracted using Trizol reagent, and RNA quality was assessed on an Agilent 2100 Bioanalyzer. As concerns this clonotype: It has no known antigen specificity. No much larger clonotype is one base removed from it; base qualities were not supplied.

The trim is 0 bases for V and 5 bases for J, with a gap of 6 bases between the germline ends. The CDR3 contains 12 residues, cysteine and phenylalanine counted. This entry keeps only the CDR3 DNA: 36 bases, framed from base 1. For CDR1 and CDR2, the germline V gene (reference sequence) lists GTSNPN and SVGIG. The sequenced sample was blood. The sequence is built from TRBV30 and TRBJ2-3, with no confidently assigned D gene. The receptor was isolated from a woman aged 45 to 65 with Graves' hyperthyroidism. The DNA reads as follows: TGTGCCTGGAGTGTAATAGGAGATACGCAGTATTTT. Its translation reads: CAWSVIGDTQYF.